The subject of this entry is one TCR beta chain. Germline CDR1 reads SGDLS; CDR2 reads YYNGEE. The CDR3 runs 15 residues. V lost 0 bases and J 4 bases, leaving 13 bases between the germline ends. Only in-frame clones appear in the TCRdb table, and some are missing; sequencing was by immunoSEQ multiplex PCR. The repertoire holds roughly 72,000 clones, with 85% to 95% as singletons. This record belongs to a study of OX40 agonist ivuxolimab in advanced cancers. The source is an adult with an advanced solid tumor such as melanoma, head and neck, liver or kidney cancer. This rearrangement joins TRBV9 to TRBJ2-5; unclear D gene. The starting material was CD4+ or CD8+ T cells sorted from blood, obtained in a trial of the OX40 agonist ivuxolimab. The CDR3 bases are TGTGCCAGCAGCGTAGCTGGCCGGCCCCCAGAGACCCAGTACTTC. Its protein is CASSVAGRPPETQYF.